Below are 26 T cell receptor beta chains sequenced from a single sample in a study of tumor and adjacent non-tumor tissue in lung cancer. The template was RNA from unsorted bulk tissue. Three rounds of nested PCR, following a modified ARM-PCR protocol, produced the TCRbeta library. Each CDR3 protein is one row after TCRdb ran MiXCR on the multiplex PCR reads. The sample has about 68,000 distinct CDR3 sequences; 50% to 60% are singletons. Sample: lung tumor tissue. The origin of the receptors is a man aged 50-59 years with non-small cell lung cancer.

The rearrangement uses TRBV29-1 and TRBJ2-2; weak D call: TRBD2 (6 bases). Germline CDR1 SQVTM, CDR2 ANQGSEA. The CDR3 contains 14 residues. The V end lost 8 bases, the J end lost 0 bases, and 13 bases lay between the germline ends. The CDR3 bases are TGCAGCATTACTAGCCACACGAACACCGGGGAGCTGTTTTTT. This encodes CSITSHTNTGELFF.

About this clonotype itself: A read error may produce the germline difference seen at one junction end. The V call is TRBV5-1, the J call TRBJ2-3; D possibly matches TRBD1 or TRBD2 (5 bases each). CDR1 and CDR2 from the germline V gene are SGHRS and YFSETQ. This CDR3 has 16 residues. The chain's CDR3 is CANSLGTYPSTDTQYF. The CDR3 DNA is TGCGCCAACAGCTTGGGGACGTACCCTAGCACAGATACGCAGTATTTT.

This clonotype was seen more than once but under ten times. The chain couples TRBV7-9 to TRBJ2-1; 10 nucleotides align to TRBD2. CDR3 length: 14 residues. The ends lost 4 bases at V and 6 bases at J; junction bases unmatched: 3. The germline gives CDR1 SEHNR, CDR2 FQNEAQ (reference sequence). The CDR3 reads CASSSRTSGNEQFF. The CDR3 nucleotides read TGTGCCAGCAGCTCAAGGACTAGCGGCAATGAGCAGTTCTTC.

The rearrangement joins TRBV5-1 to TRBJ2-1; D gene uncertain. The CDR3 length is 15 residues. Trimming shortened V by 0 bases and J by 0 bases, and 7 bases separated the two germline ends. Germline CDR1 reads SGHRS; CDR2 reads YFSETQ. The CDR3, as DNA: TGCGCCAGCAGCTTGGGGCAGAGCTCCTACAATGAGCAGTTCTTC. Translating it yields CASSLGQSSYNEQFF. Based on the CDR3 plus reference TRBV5-1 and TRBJ2-1, the full variable domain is KAGVTQTPRYLIKTRGQQVTLSCSPISGHRSVSWYQQTPGQGLQFLFEYFSETQRNKGNFPGRFSGRQFSNSRSEMNVSTLELGDSALYLCASSLGQSSYNEQFFGPGTRLTVL.

The rearrangement links TRBV20-1 to TRBJ2-3, with 12 bases matching TRBD2. The CDR3 is made up of 16 amino acids. Germline V lookup: CDR1 DFQATT, CDR2 SNEGSKA (reference sequence). V lost 0 bases and J lost 2; bases outside the gene matches: 3. The DNA of the CDR3 is TGCAGTGCTAGAGATCTAGCGGGGGGGCCCACAGATACGCAGTATTTT. This codes for CSARDLAGGPTDTQYF.

About this clonotype itself: As the CDR3 is not closed by the conserved phenylalanine or tryptophan, this likely results from a read error. This chain links TRBV11-2 with TRBJ2-3, with 9 bases matching TRBD2. This CDR3 is built from 16 residues. Germline loops: CDR1 SGHAT, CDR2 FQNNGV. The junction had 7 bases not matched to a gene; V was cut back by 3 bases and J by 3 bases. The CDR3 spells CASSFSSGISTDTQYY. CDR3 coding DNA: TGTGCCAGCAGCTTTTCTAGCGGGATATCGACAGATACGCAGTATTAT.

For this clonotype: This CDR3 is missing its conserved last phenylalanine or tryptophan, likely due to a read error. The gene calls are TRBV29-1 and TRBJ1-2; 7 positions match TRBD1. The CDR3 covers 14 residues. The germline CDR1 and CDR2 sequences are SQVTM and ANQGSEA. CDR3 loop: CSSRGQESNYGYTI. Here the CDR3 DNA reads TGCAGTTCCCGAGGACAGGAGTCTAACTATGGCTACACCATC.

Details on this clonotype: A much larger clone lies a single base off, so this may be a read error. The V gene is TRBV29-1, the J gene TRBJ1-1, with TRBD1 identical over 12 bases. Germline CDR1 and CDR2: SQVTM and ANQGSEA. This CDR3 region has 14 residues. V shed 5 bases, J shed 5 bases, and the junction held 6 bases outside the gene matches. The CDR3 protein is CSVRDRGPQTEAFF. DNA for the CDR3: TGCAGCGTTCGGGACAGGGGGCCTCAAACTGAAGCTTTCTTT. The full variable domain, rest sourced from reference TRBV29-1 and TRBJ1-1, is SAVISQKPSRDICQRGTSLTIQCQVDSQVTMMFWYRQQPGQSLTLIATANQGSEATYESGFVIDKFPISRPNLTFSTLTVSNMSPEDSSIYLCSVRDRGPQTEAFFGQGTRLTVV.

A note on this clonotype: Being one base from a much bigger clone, this may be a read error. V is TRBV5-5 and J is TRBJ2-1, with 10 bases aligning to TRBD1. V shed 3 bases, J shed 7 bases, and the junction held 7 bases outside the gene matches. The CDR3 covers 15 residues. Germline V gene lookup returns CDR1 SGHKS and CDR2 YYEKEE (reference sequence). The chain's CDR3 is CASSSSGTGDNEQFF. CDR3 in DNA: TGTGCCAGCAGCTCGTCCGGGACAGGGGATAATGAGCAGTTCTTC.

Comments on this clonotype: A much larger clone sits a single nucleotide away, making a read error possible. The chain links TRBV6-5 to TRBJ2-3; 8 nucleotides match TRBD1. With V trimmed by 9 bases and J by 2 bases, 13 bases remained unmatched. Germline CDR1 MNHEY, CDR2 SVGAGI. The CDR3 has 16 amino acids. CDR3 in amino acids: CARVITGTGITDTQYF. CDR3 nucleotide sequence: TGTGCCAGAGTTATTACCGGGACAGGTATCACAGATACGCAGTATTTT.

This chain joins TRBV11-3 and TRBJ2-3; 10 positions match TRBD2. This CDR3 comprises 16 residues. With V trimmed by 8 bases and J by 4 bases, 12 bases remained unmatched. The V gene's germline CDR1 is SGHNT and CDR2 YENEEA. The CDR3 protein is CASGPGTSDLADTQYF. The CDR3 DNA follows: TGTGCCAGCGGCCCAGGGACTAGCGATCTTGCAGATACGCAGTATTTT. Full variable domain (remainder filled in from reference TRBV11-3 and TRBJ2-3): EAGVVQSPRYKIIEKKQPVAFWCNPISGHNTLYWYLQNLGQGPELLIRYENEEAVDDSQLPKDRFSAERLKGVDSTLKIQPAELGDSAVYLCASGPGTSDLADTQYFGPGTRLTVL.

Worth noting for this clonotype: Without the conserved terminal phenylalanine or tryptophan, this CDR3 likely stems from a read error. J is TRBJ1-6 and V is TRBV6-1, with D unclear. Germline loops: CDR1 MNHNS, CDR2 SASEGT. The CDR3 extends over 13 amino acids. Trimming removed 8 bases at V and 6 bases at J, with 11 bases between. CDR3 nucleotides: TGTGCCAGCCTTTCACGGGGTAATTCACCCCTCCACGTT. This encodes CASLSRGNSPLHV.

Ten or more counts support this clonotype. The rearrangement links TRBV5-6 to TRBJ1-2, with D tentatively TRBD1 (5 bases). The ends were cut back, 1 base at V and 4 bases at J, with 8 bases in the middle. CDR1 SGHDT and CDR2 YYEEEE come from the germline V gene. The CDR3 has 13 residues. As DNA, the CDR3 is TGTGCCAGCAGCTTGTCAGGGACCTATGGCTACACCTTC. This translates into CASSLSGTYGYTF.

The chain recombines TRBV5-4 with TRBJ1-4; D might be TRBD1 (6 bases). CDR3 length: 15 residues. Trimming shortened V by 6 bases and J by 1 base, and 13 bases separated the two germline ends. Germline CDR1 is SGHNT and CDR2 is YYREEE (reference sequence). In DNA, the CDR3 is TGTGCCAGCAACCCGGAGGGGGTAACTAATGAAAAACTGTTTTTT. Amino acids: CASNPEGVTNEKLFF.

This clonotype has ten or more counts. J is TRBJ2-2 and V is TRBV11-2; perhaps TRBD1 as D (6 bases). Trimming stripped 6 bases from V and 1 base from J, with 9 bases between. This CDR3 spans 14 amino acids. The germline V gene has CDR1 SGHAT and CDR2 FQNNGV. The CDR3 nucleotides are TGTGCCAGCAGTGCGACAGGGAACACCGGGGAGCTGTTTTTT. This sequence encodes CASSATGNTGELFF. The full variable domain, with the rest looked up from reference TRBV11-2 and TRBJ2-2, is EAGVAQSPRYKIIEKRQSVAFWCNPISGHATLYWYQQILGQGPKLLIQFQNNGVVDDSQLPKDRFSAERLKGVDSTLKIQPAKLEDSAVYLCASSATGNTGELFFGEGSRLTVL.

A few counts support this clonotype. This chain joins TRBV4-2 and TRBJ2-7, with D possibly being TRBD2 (6 bases). V gave up 4 bases and J gave up 6 bases, with 19 bases separating them. Per the germline V gene, CDR1 is LGHNA and CDR2 is YNFKEQ. The CDR3 length is 15 residues. The CDR3 region is CASSPCGDGGSEQYF. CDR3 bases: TGTGCCAGCAGCCCGTGCGGGGACGGGGGAAGCGAGCAGTACTTC.

Worth noting for this clonotype: One end of the junction is discordant with germline, which a read error may explain. The chain couples TRBV6-1 to TRBJ2-5; 7 bases match TRBD2. The CDR3 extends over 16 amino acids. The germline gives CDR1 MNHNS, CDR2 SASEGT. CDR3 residues: CASNGGEAGRQETQCF. The CDR3 DNA sequence: TGTGCCAGCAATGGGGGGGAGGCGGGCCGACAAGAGACCCAGTGCTTC.

For this clonotype: At one of its ends the junction is not consistent with the germline gene, which may arise from a read error. J is TRBJ1-1 and V is TRBV11-2; the match to TRBD1 covers 7 bases. The CDR3 totals 16 residues. The V gene's germline CDR1 is SGHAT and CDR2 FQNNGV. CDR3 DNA sequence: TGTGCCAGCAACTTGAGAGCAGGGGGAAAGATCACTGAAACTTTCTTT. Translation: CASNLRAGGKITETFF.

Points on this clonotype: One junction end disagrees with the germline gene, perhaps due to a read error. The V and J genes are TRBV11-2 and TRBJ1-2, with D possibly TRBD1 on 5 matching bases. CDR1 SGHAT and CDR2 FQNNGV come from the germline V gene. The CDR3 length is 15 residues. The CDR3 loop reads CVSSPSGGGNYGYTF. CDR3 coding DNA: TGTGTCAGCAGCCCATCGGGGGGAGGGAACTATGGCTACACCTTC. The variable domain in full, completed from reference TRBV11-2 and TRBJ1-2, reads EAGVAQSPRYKIIEKRQSVAFWCNPISGHATLYWYQQILGQGPKLLIQFQNNGVVDDSQLPKDRFSAERLKGVDSTLKIQPAKLEDSAVYLCVSSPSGGGNYGYTFGSGTRLTVV.

With regard to this clonotype: This may stem from a read error, because a much larger clone lies one nucleotide away. The J gene is TRBJ2-3, the V gene TRBV6-2 or TRBV6-3; 7 bases agree with TRBD2. Germline V CDR1 and CDR2: MNHEY, SVGEGT. The CDR3 contains 15 residues. The V segment lost 5 bases and the J segment 2 bases; nucleotides outside the gene matches: 7. This CDR3 reads CASSDSGPTTDTQYF. CDR3 sequence (DNA): TGTGCCAGCAGTGATAGCGGGCCCACCACAGATACGCAGTATTTT.

A single count supports this clonotype. A clone one base away is much larger, so this may be a read error. This rearrangement joins TRBV20-1 to TRBJ1-5; D gene uncertain. Per the germline V gene, CDR1 is DFQATT and CDR2 is SNEGSKA (reference sequence). CDR3 length: 15 residues. The germline V and J ends were trimmed by 1 base and 4 bases, with 14 bases remaining between them. The CDR3 DNA reads TGCAGTGCTAGAGGTGGGAGTGGGCTTAATCAGCCCCAGCATTTT. It translates to CSARGGSGLNQPQHF.

This clonotype was seen at least ten times. The chain links TRBV24-1 to TRBJ2-2; tentative D call: TRBD1 (5 bases). Germline CDR1 is KGHDR and CDR2 is SFDVKD. The CDR3 consists of 17 residues. V was pared by 6 bases and J by 0 bases, with 16 bases between. The DNA of the CDR3 is TGTGCCACCAGTCCGGCAGGGATGGGCTCGAACACCGGGGAGCTGTTTTTT. This translates into CATSPAGMGSNTGELFF.

A note on this clonotype: The germline gene is not matched at one end of the junction; a read error may be the cause. The V and J genes are TRBV5-4 and TRBJ2-6; D is perhaps TRBD1 or TRBD2 (6 bases each). Germline lookup yields CDR1 SGHNT and CDR2 YYREEE (reference sequence). CDR3 length equals 17 residues. CDR3 bases: TGTGCCAGCAGCTTTGGGGGGCGAGGCTCTGAGGCCAACGTCCTGACTTTC. This codes for CASSFGGRGSEANVLTF.

A remark on this clonotype: This sequence may be a read error, since a much larger clone differs from it by one base. The V and J genes are TRBV30 and TRBJ2-7; D might be TRBD1 (6 bases). This CDR3 has 12 amino acids. Looked up from germline, CDR1 is GTSNPN and CDR2 is SVGIG (reference sequence). CDR3 protein: CASTGSSYEPYF. CDR3 coding DNA: TGTGCCTCTACAGGGAGCTCCTACGAGCCGTACTTC.

Of note for this clonotype: Compared with germline, one end of the junction differs, possibly owing to a read error. The V call is TRBV6-5, the J call TRBJ2-7, with TRBD2 as a possible D gene (6 bases). The CDR3 consists of 13 residues. Germline values: CDR1 MNHEY, CDR2 SVGAGI. CDR3 in amino acids: CASARRDVYGQYF. In DNA form, the CDR3 reads TGTGCAAGCGCCCGGCGGGATGTCTACGGGCAGTACTTC.

On this clonotype: A much larger clone is a single base away; this may be a read error. The CDR3 carries no conserved terminal phenylalanine or tryptophan, so it likely arises from a read error. The genes are TRBV5-1 and TRBJ1-2, with D possibly matching TRBD1 (5 bases). Germline values: CDR1 SGHRS, CDR2 YFSETQ. The germline V and J ends were trimmed by 0 bases and 0 bases, with 6 bases remaining between them. CDR3 size: 14 residues. The CDR3 spells CASSLEGTNYGYTL. CDR3 DNA sequence: TGCGCCAGCAGCTTGGAGGGGACTAACTATGGCTACACCCTC.